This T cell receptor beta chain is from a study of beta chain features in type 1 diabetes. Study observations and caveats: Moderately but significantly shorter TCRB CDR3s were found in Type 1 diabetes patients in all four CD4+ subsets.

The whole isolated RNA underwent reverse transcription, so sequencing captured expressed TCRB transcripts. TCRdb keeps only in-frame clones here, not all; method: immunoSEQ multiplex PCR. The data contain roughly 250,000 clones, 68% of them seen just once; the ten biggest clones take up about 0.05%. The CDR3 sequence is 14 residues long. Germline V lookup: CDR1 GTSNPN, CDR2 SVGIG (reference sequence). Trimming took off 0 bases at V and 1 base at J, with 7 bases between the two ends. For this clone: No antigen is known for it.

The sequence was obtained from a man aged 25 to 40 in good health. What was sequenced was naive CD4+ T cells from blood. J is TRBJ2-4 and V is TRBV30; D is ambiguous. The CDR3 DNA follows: TGTGCCTGGAGTGTACAGAGCGCCAAAAACATTCAGTACTTC. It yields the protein CAWSVQSAKNIQYF.